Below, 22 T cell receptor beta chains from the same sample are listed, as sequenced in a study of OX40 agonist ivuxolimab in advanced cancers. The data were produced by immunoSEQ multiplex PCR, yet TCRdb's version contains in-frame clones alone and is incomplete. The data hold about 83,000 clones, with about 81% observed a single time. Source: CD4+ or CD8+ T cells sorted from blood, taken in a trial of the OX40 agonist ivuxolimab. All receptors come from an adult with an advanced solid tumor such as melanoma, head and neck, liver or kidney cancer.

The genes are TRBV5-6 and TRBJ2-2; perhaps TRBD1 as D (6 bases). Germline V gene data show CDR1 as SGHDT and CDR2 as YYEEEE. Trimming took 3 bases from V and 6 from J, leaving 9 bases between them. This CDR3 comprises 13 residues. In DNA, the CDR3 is TGTGCCAGCAGCTACAGGGTTCCCGGGGAGCTGTTTTTT. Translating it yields CASSYRVPGELFF.

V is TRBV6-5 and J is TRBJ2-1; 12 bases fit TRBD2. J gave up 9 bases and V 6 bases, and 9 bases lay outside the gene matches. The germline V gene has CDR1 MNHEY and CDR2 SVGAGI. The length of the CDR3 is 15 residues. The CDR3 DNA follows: TGTGCCAGCAGGTCGCTAGCGGGGGGGCGTATTGAGCAGTTCTTC. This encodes CASRSLAGGRIEQFF.

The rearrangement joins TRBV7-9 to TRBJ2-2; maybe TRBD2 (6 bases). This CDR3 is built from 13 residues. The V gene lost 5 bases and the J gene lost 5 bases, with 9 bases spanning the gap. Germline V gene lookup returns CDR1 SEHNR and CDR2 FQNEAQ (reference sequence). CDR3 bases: TGTGCCAGCAGCCCCGGGGGAACCGGGGAGCTGTTTTTT. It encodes CASSPGGTGELFF.

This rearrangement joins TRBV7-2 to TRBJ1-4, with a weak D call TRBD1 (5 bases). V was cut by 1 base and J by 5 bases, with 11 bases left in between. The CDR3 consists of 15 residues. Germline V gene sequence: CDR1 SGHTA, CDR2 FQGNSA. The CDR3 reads CASSLVSGINEKLFF. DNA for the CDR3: TGTGCCAGCAGCTTAGTTTCAGGGATAAATGAAAAACTGTTTTTT.

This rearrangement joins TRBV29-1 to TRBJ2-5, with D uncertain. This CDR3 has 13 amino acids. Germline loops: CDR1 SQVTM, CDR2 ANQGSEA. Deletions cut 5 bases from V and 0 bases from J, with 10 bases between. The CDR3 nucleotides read TGCAGCGTTACGACACTGTACCAAGAGACCCAGTACTTC. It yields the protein CSVTTLYQETQYF.

The CDR3 sequence is CASRNDGYTEAFF. The CDR3 nucleotides are TGTGCCAGCAGAAATGACGGATACACTGAAGCTTTCTTT. The rearrangement links TRBV27 to TRBJ1-1; D is ambiguous. V was pared by 6 bases and J by 3 bases, with 11 bases between. Germline-derived CDR1 and CDR2 are MNHEY and SMNVEV (reference sequence). The CDR3 runs to 13 residues.

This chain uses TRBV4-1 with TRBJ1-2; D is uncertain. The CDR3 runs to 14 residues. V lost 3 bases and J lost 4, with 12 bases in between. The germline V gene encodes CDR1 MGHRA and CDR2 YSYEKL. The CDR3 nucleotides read TGCGCCAGCAGCCATCCAGTGATGGGCTATGGCTACACCTTC. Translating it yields CASSHPVMGYGYTF.

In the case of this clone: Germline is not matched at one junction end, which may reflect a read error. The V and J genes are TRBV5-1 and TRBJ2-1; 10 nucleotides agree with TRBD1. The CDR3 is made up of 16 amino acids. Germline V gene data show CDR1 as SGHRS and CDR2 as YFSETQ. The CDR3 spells CASSSQTGGLYNGQFF. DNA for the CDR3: TGCGCCAGCAGCTCACAGACAGGGGGCCTCTACAATGGGCAGTTCTTC.

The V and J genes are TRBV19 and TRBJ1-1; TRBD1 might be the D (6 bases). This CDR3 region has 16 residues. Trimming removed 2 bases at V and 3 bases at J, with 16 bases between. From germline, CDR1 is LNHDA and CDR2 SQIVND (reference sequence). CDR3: CASSIIRRRGDTEAFF. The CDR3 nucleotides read TGTGCCAGTAGTATAATAAGGAGGAGGGGGGACACTGAAGCTTTCTTT.

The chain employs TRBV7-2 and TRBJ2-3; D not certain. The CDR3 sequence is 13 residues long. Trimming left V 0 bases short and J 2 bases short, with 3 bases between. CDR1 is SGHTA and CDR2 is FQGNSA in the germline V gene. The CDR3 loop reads CASSLATTDTQYF. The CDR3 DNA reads TGTGCCAGCAGCTTAGCGACCACAGATACGCAGTATTTT.

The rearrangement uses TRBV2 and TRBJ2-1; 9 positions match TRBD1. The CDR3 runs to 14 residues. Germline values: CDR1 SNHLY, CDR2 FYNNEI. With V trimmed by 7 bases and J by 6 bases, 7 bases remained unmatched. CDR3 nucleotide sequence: TGTGCCAGCACAGAGACAGGGGGGATCAATGAGCAGTTCTTC. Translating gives CASTETGGINEQFF.

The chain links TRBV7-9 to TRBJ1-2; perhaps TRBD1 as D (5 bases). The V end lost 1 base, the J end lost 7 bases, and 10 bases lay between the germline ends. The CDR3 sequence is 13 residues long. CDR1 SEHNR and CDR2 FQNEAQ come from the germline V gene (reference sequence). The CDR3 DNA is TGTGCCAGCAGCTTAGAAGGGACGGGTGGCTACACCTTC. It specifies CASSLEGTGGYTF.

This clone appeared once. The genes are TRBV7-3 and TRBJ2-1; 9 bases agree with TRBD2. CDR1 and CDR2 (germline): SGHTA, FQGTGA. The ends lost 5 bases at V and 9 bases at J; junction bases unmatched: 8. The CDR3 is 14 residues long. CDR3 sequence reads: CASSRSGSVTEQFF. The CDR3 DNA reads TGTGCCAGCAGCCGTAGCGGGAGTGTCACTGAGCAGTTCTTC.

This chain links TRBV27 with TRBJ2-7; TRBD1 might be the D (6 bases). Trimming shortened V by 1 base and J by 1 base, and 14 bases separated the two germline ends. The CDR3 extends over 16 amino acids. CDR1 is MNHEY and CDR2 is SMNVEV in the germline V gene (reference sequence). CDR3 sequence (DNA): TGTGCCAGCAGTTTATTCCCAGGGGCGACTTCCTACGAGCAGTACTTC. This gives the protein CASSLFPGATSYEQYF.

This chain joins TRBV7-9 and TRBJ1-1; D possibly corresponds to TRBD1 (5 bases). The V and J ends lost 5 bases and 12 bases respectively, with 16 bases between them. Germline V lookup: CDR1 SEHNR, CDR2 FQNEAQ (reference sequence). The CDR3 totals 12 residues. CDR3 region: CASSPDSGVPFF. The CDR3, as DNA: TGTGCCAGCAGCCCAGACAGCGGGGTACCTTTCTTT.

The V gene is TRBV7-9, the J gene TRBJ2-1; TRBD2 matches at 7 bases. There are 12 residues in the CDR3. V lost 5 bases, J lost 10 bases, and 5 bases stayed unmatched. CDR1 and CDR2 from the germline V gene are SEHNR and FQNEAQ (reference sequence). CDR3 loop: CASSGDSGEQFF. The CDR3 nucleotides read TGTGCCAGCAGCGGGGATAGCGGGGAGCAGTTCTTC.

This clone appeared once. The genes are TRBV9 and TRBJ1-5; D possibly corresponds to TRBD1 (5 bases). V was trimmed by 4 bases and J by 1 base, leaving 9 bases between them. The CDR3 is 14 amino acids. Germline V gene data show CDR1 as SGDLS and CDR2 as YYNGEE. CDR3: CASSPTESNQPQHF. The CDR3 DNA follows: TGTGCCAGCAGCCCGACAGAGAGCAATCAGCCCCAGCATTTT.

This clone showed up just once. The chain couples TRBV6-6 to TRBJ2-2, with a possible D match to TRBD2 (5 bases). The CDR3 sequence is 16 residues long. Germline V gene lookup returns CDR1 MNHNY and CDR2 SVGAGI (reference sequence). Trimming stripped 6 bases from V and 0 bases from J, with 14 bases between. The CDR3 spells CASSLRGGSNTGELFF. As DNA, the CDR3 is TGTGCCAGCAGCCTTCGGGGTGGTTCGAACACCGGGGAGCTGTTTTTT.

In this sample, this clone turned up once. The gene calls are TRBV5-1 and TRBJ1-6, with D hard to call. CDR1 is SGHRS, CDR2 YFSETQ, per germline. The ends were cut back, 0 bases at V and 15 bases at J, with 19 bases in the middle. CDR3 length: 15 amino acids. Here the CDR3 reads CASSLASGPQPVLHF. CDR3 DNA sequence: TGCGCCAGCAGCTTGGCCTCGGGCCCTCAACCTGTCCTCCACTTT. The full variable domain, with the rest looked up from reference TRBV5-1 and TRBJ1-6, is KAGVTQTPRYLIKTRGQQVTLSCSPISGHRSVSWYQQTPGQGLQFLFEYFSETQRNKGNFPGRFSGRQFSNSRSEMNVSTLELGDSALYLCASSLASGPQPVLHFGNGTRLTVT.

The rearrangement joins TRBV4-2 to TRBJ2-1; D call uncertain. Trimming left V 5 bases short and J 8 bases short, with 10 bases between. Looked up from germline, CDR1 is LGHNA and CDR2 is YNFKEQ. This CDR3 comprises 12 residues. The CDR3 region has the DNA TGTGCCAGCAGCTTGGCGTGGGATGAGCAGTTCTTC. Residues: CASSLAWDEQFF.

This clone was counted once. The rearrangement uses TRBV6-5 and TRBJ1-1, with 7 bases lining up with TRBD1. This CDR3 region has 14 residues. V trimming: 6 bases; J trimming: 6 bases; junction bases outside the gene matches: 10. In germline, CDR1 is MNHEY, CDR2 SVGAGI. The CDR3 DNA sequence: TGTGCCAGCAGCATCACACAGGGGAGGCCTGAAGCTTTCTTT. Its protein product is CASSITQGRPEAFF.

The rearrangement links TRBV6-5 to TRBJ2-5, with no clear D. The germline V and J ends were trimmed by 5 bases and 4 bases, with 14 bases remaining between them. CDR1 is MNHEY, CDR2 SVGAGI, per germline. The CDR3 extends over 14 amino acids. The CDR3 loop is CASSNNILTETQYF. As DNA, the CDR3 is TGTGCCAGCAGTAACAACATTCTAACAGAGACCCAGTACTTC.